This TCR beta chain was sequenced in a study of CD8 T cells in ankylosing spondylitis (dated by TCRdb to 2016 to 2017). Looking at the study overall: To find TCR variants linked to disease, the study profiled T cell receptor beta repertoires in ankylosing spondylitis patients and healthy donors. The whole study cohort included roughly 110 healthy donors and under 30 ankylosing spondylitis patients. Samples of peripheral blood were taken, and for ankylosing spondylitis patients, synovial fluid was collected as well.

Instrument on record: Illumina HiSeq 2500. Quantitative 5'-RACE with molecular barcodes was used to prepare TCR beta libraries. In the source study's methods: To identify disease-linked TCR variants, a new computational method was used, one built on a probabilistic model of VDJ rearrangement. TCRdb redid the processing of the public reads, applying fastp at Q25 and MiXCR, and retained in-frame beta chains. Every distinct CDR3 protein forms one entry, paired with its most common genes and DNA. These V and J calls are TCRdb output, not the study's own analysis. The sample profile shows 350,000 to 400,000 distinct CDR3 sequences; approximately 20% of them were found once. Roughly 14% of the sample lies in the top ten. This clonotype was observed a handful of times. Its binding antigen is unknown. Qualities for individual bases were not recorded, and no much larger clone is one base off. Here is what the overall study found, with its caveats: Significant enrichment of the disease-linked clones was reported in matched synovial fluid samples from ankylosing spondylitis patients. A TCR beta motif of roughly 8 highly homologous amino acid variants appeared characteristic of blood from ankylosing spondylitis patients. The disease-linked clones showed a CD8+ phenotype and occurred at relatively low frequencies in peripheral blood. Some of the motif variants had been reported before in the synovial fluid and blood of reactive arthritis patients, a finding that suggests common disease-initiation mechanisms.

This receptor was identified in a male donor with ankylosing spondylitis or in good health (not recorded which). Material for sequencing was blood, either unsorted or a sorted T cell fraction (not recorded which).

The nucleotide sequence reads as follows: TGTGCCAGCACCACAGGGGTTAATGAGCAGTTCTTC. Its product reads: CASTTGVNEQFF. This receptor chain uses TRBV12-3 or TRBV12-4 and TRBJ2-1; TRBD1 lines up with 7 middle nucleotides. Including cysteine and phenylalanine, the CDR3 has 12 amino acids. Solely the CDR3 DNA is kept, with 36 bases framed from the first base. After removal of 7 bases from V and 7 bases from J, the junction retains 4 bases not matched to a gene.